The sample holds many counts of the clone carrying this T cell receptor (beta chain). This entry belongs to a study of T-cell reconstitution after alpha-beta-depleted transplantation in children. A TCRbeta library incorporating unique molecular identifiers was prepared. A single record per CDR3 protein comes from TCRdb applying MiXCR to the PCR reads. The repertoire holds around 600,000 distinct CDR3 sequences, with around 17% as singletons. Specimen: PBMCs from the stem cell graft donor, collected from the stem cell graft. This receptor was taken from a human donor who donated a stem cell graft to a child with acute myeloid leukemia.

The CDR3 DNA follows: TGTGCCAGCAGTACAGGGGTCTGGGCTGAAGCTTTCTTT. This sequence encodes CASSTGVWAEAFF. This chain uses TRBV12-3 or TRBV12-4 with TRBJ1-1; the match to TRBD1 covers 7 bases. After removal of 5 bases from V and 6 bases from J, the junction contained 6 bases not matched to a gene. This CDR3 comprises 13 residues.